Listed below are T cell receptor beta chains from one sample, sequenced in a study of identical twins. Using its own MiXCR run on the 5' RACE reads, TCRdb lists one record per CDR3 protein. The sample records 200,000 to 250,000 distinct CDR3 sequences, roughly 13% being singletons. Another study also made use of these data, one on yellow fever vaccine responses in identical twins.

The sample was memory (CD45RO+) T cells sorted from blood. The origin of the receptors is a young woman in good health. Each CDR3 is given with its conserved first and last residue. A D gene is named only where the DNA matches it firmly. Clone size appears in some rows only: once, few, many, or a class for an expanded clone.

TGTGCCAGCTCCCGCCCAGCAAGCGGAATATACAATGAGCAGTTCTTC CASSRPASGIYNEQFF - - TRBJ2-1 TRBV18
TGTGCCAGCAGTTTTGGACATCGGGTCTACGAGCAGTACTTC CASSFGHRVYEQYF - - TRBJ2-7 TRBV6-5
TGTGCCAGCAGCTTAGCGGCGACTAGCGGTTCCACCGGGGAGCTGTTTTTT CASSLAATSGSTGELFF TRBD2 few TRBJ2-2 TRBV7-2
TGTGCCAGCTCACCACCGAAGAAGAACACTGAAGCTTTCTTT CASSPPKKNTEAFF - many TRBJ1-1 TRBV18
TGTGCCAGCAGTTTACGACTAGCGGTCACCGGGGAGCTGTTTTTT CASSLRLAVTGELFF TRBD2 - TRBJ2-2 TRBV12-3/TRBV12-4
TGTGCTAGCAGCCCAGATAGGGGTCCCCGAGAGACCCAGTACTTC CASSPDRGPRETQYF - - TRBJ2-5 TRBV7-7
TGTGCTAGCAGCATCGGGACTAGCGGCAATGAGCAGTTCTTC CASSIGTSGNEQFF TRBD2 few TRBJ2-1 TRBV7-7
TGTGCCAGCAGCGTAGCATGGGATCCCAAAAACATTCAGTACTTC CASSVAWDPKNIQYF - - TRBJ2-4 TRBV9
TGTGCCAGCCGGACAGGGACTTCCTACGAGCAGTACTTC CASRTGTSYEQYF TRBD1 many TRBJ2-7 TRBV6-1
TGTGCCAGCAGCCGGGACAGGGGGCACGAGACCCAGTACTTC CASSRDRGHETQYF TRBD1 - TRBJ2-5 TRBV7-6
TGTGCCAGCAGCTTAATCGGACAGGGAAGTCGGCGCAATGAGCAGTTCTTC CASSLIGQGSRRNEQFF TRBD1 - TRBJ2-1 TRBV7-9
TGTGCCAGCAGCGTGAAAGCGGGAGGAACCTACAATGAGCAGTTCTTC CASSVKAGGTYNEQFF TRBD2 - TRBJ2-1 TRBV9
TGTGCCAGCAGGAAAGACAGGGGCCCCACTGAAGCTTTCTTT CASRKDRGPTEAFF TRBD1 many TRBJ1-1 TRBV6-1
TGTGCCACCAGCAGAGGTGGGACAGGGGGCAATGAGCAGTTCTTC CATSRGGTGGNEQFF TRBD1 - TRBJ2-1 TRBV15
TGTGCCAGCAGCCAGCAGGTTAACTCCTACAATGAGCAGTTCTTC CASSQQVNSYNEQFF - few TRBJ2-1 TRBV11-2
TGTGCCAGCAGTGGTGGTCTAGCGGGAGTATTCCAAGAGACCCAGTACTTC CASSGGLAGVFQETQYF TRBD2 many TRBJ2-5 TRBV25-1
TGTGCCAGCAGCAGGCTGGGTGTCCTTGCCAAAAACATTCAGTACTTC CASSRLGVLAKNIQYF - few TRBJ2-4 TRBV7-2
TGTGCCAGCAGTGAGCCTAGCGGGGGCTCCTACAATGAGCAGTTCTTC CASSEPSGGSYNEQFF TRBD2 few TRBJ2-1 TRBV6-1
TGTGCCAGCAGCAAAGGCGGGACTAGCGGGGGGGCCACAGATACGCAGTATTTT CASSKGGTSGGATDTQYF - - TRBJ2-3 TRBV21-1
TGTGCCAGCAGCAAAGGACTATATCGGGGTACGCAGTATTTT CASSKGLYRGTQYF - - TRBJ2-3 TRBV21-1
TGTGCCAGCAGCAAAGTAGAGGCGTATGGCTACACCTTC CASSKVEAYGYTF - - TRBJ1-2 TRBV21-1
TGCAGTGCCCAAGGCCTAGCGGGAGACATCTCCTACGAGCAGTACTTC CSAQGLAGDISYEQYF TRBD2 - TRBJ2-7 TRBV20-1
TGTGCCAGTAGTATAGGGGTTTCAAACAATGAGCAGTTCTTC CASSIGVSNNEQFF - - TRBJ2-1 TRBV19
TGCAGCGGGATGGGGGCTGAAAAACTGTTTTTT CSGMGAEKLFF - few TRBJ1-4 TRBV29-1
TGCGCCAGCAGCCAAGCTTTCTCTCCAGGGGGGACGGGAGTCTCCTACGAGCAGTACTTC CASSQAFSPGGTGVSYEQYF - many TRBJ2-7 TRBV4-3
TGCAGTGCTCGCTTAGCGGGGGGTTACAATGAGCAGTTCTTC CSARLAGGYNEQFF TRBD2 - TRBJ2-1 TRBV20-1
TGTGCCAGCAGCGTAGATTCGGGGGGGCCTGGGGAGACCCAGTACTTC CASSVDSGGPGETQYF TRBD2 - TRBJ2-5 TRBV9
TGTGCCAGCAGCTTAGAGGCAGCGGGCAATACAGATACGCAGTATTTT CASSLEAAGNTDTQYF - few TRBJ2-3 TRBV7-2
TGTGCCAGCAGTCCACCCCGGCGCTCTGGAAACACCATATATTTT CASSPPRRSGNTIYF - - TRBJ1-3 TRBV28
TGCAGTTCATATGCTAGCGGCCACAATGAGCAGTTCTTC CSSYASGHNEQFF TRBD2 once TRBJ2-1 TRBV20-1
TGTGCCAGCAGCCAAGGTCATCCGGAGACCCAGTACTTC CASSQGHPETQYF - - TRBJ2-5 TRBV3-1
TGTGCCAGCAGCCTCCTAGCGGGAGTGGGTAATGAGCAGTTCTTC CASSLLAGVGNEQFF TRBD2 - TRBJ2-1 TRBV7-6
TGTGCCAGCAGTTTACGGGGGAGGTTTGATACCGGGGAGCTGTTTTTT CASSLRGRFDTGELFF - - TRBJ2-2 TRBV12-3/TRBV12-4
TGTGCCAGCAGCTTACTCGTGGACAGGGAAGGCGAGCAGTACTTC CASSLLVDREGEQYF TRBD1 - TRBJ2-7 TRBV5-6
TGCAGTGCCACGGGGAGTAGCGGCTTCACAGATACGCAGTATTTT CSATGSSGFTDTQYF - - TRBJ2-3 TRBV20-1
TGTGCCAGTACTCCGGCAGGGGGTAGCGGGGAGCTGTTTTTT CASTPAGGSGELFF TRBD1 few TRBJ2-2 TRBV19
TGTGCCAGCAGTCCTAGGGTCTCTCCTTACAATGAGCAGTTCTTC CASSPRVSPYNEQFF - many TRBJ2-1 TRBV12-3/TRBV12-4
TGCAGTGCTAGAGATCCCAATCAGCCCCAGCATTTT CSARDPNQPQHF - many TRBJ1-5 TRBV20-1